What follows are 18 T cell receptor beta chains derived from one specimen sequenced in a study of spatial heterogeneity in lung cancer. General observations from the study: Tracking of tumor mutation counts was seen in expanded intratumoral alpha and beta TCR counts.

The time point here: sample taken at primary tumor resection. TCRdb itself ran the 5' RACE reads through MiXCR, one entry per CDR3 protein. Here the sample spans 1,500 to 2,000 distinct CDR3 sequences, more than 15% being singletons. Antigens of these TCRs are unknown. The material was lung tumor tissue, obtained at surgery. The receptors here all came from a female donor with early-stage non-small cell lung cancer.

This rearrangement joins TRBV7-2 to TRBJ2-3; 12 bases fit TRBD2. Germline V gene sequence: CDR1 SGHTA, CDR2 FQGNSA. The J segment lost 3 bases and the V segment lost 1 base, leaving 11 bases of the junction unmatched. The CDR3 has 19 residues. As DNA, the CDR3 is TGTGCCAGCAGCTTAGGTCGCGCTAGCGGGGGGGCTTTTACAGATACGCAGTATTTT. Translated, it gives CASSLGRASGGAFTDTQYF.

V usage is TRBV4-3 and J usage is TRBJ2-2; 12 nucleotides agree with TRBD2. The ends lost 0 bases at V and 5 bases at J; junction bases unmatched: 4. The CDR3 loop spans 17 amino acids. Germline assignment: CDR1 LGHNA and CDR2 YSLEER. CDR3 DNA sequence: TGCGCCAGCAGCCAAGAGACTAGCGGGGGCAAAACCGGGGAGCTGTTTTTT. Its translation is CASSQETSGGKTGELFF.

This chain connects TRBV7-2 to TRBJ1-5; no definite D call. Looked up from germline, CDR1 is SGHTA and CDR2 is FQGNSA. V was trimmed by 5 bases and J by 4 bases, leaving 15 bases between them. The CDR3 sequence is 15 residues long. This CDR3 reads CASSHTSGGNQPQHF. The DNA of the CDR3 is TGTGCCAGCAGCCACACGTCAGGAGGGAATCAGCCCCAGCATTTT.

Sample share makes this clonotype medium-sized (0.01 to 0.1%). The rearrangement joins TRBV5-4 to TRBJ2-2, with TRBD2 matching over 11 bases. The junction had 7 bases not matched to a gene; V was cut back by 4 bases and J by 2 bases. This CDR3 region has 17 residues. Germline values: CDR1 SGHNT, CDR2 YYREEE (reference sequence). The CDR3 region has the DNA TGTGCCAGCAGCCTTCCCGGGACTAGCGGAAACACCGGGGAGCTGTTTTTT. Translating gives CASSLPGTSGNTGELFF.

Sample share makes this clonotype medium-sized. The chain joins TRBV28 to TRBJ2-1, with D unresolved. Trimming removed 6 bases at V and 6 bases at J, with 6 bases between. Germline V gene lookup returns CDR1 MDHEN and CDR2 SYDVKM. CDR3 length: 11 amino acids. The CDR3 protein is CASRERNEQFF. The CDR3 nucleotides are TGTGCCAGCAGGGAGCGCAATGAGCAGTTCTTC. Filled out from reference TRBV28 and TRBJ2-1, the complete variable domain reads DVKVTQSSRYLVKRTGEKVFLECVQDMDHENMFWYRQDPGLGLRLIYFSYDVKMKEKGDIPEGYSVSREKKERFSLILESASTNQTSMYLCASRERNEQFFGPGTRLTVL.

By sample share, this clonotype is medium-sized. The chain carries TRBV5-4 and TRBJ1-1; a weak D match, TRBD1 (5 bases). The CDR3 is 13 residues long. The V end was cut by 4 bases, the J end by 1 base, with 8 bases between. The germline V gene has CDR1 SGHNT and CDR2 YYREEE (reference sequence). This CDR3 is CASSRGGNTEAFF. The DNA of the CDR3 is TGTGCCAGCAGCCGGGGGGGGAACACTGAAGCTTTCTTT.

By share of the sample, this clonotype is medium-sized (0.01 to 0.1%). A much larger clone differs from this one at a single base, so this may be a read error. This chain joins TRBV27 and TRBJ1-2, with D hard to call. Germline CDR1 is MNHEY and CDR2 is SMNVEV (reference sequence). V was shortened by 8 bases and J by 0 bases, with 13 bases between the two germline ends. CDR3 length equals 14 residues. The DNA for the CDR3 is TGTGCCAGCCGTAGGGCGGACCCTAACTATGGCTACACCTTC. Translated: CASRRADPNYGYTF.

This clonotype ranks as large. The chain combines TRBV27 with TRBJ2-7, with TRBD1 matching 7 bases. With V trimmed by 4 bases and J by 3 bases, 12 bases remained unmatched. Germline CDR1 MNHEY, CDR2 SMNVEV (reference sequence). The CDR3 loop spans 16 amino acids. CDR3: CASSSNRGPYHYEQYF. In nucleotides, the CDR3 is TGTGCCAGCAGTTCGAACAGGGGACCCTACCACTACGAGCAGTACTTC.

Here the CDR3 reads CSAPGETYGYTF. The CDR3 DNA reads as TGCAGTGCCCCGGGAGAGACCTATGGCTACACCTTC. V and J are TRBV20-1 and TRBJ1-2; D gene uncertain. Germline CDR1 is DFQATT and CDR2 is SNEGSKA (reference sequence). This CDR3 has 12 residues. Deletions cut 6 bases from V and 4 bases from J, with 12 bases between.

This clonotype has more than one count but fewer than ten. J is TRBJ2-5 and V is TRBV9; D could derive from TRBD1 or TRBD2 (6 bases each). V lost 3 bases and J lost 9, with 18 bases in between. CDR3 length: 14 amino acids. Germline assignment: CDR1 SGDLS and CDR2 YYNGEE. The CDR3 sequence is CASSGDGGRAAQYF. As DNA, the CDR3 is TGTGCCAGCAGCGGGGACGGGGGCCGCGCGGCCCAGTACTTC.

Here the CDR3 DNA reads TGTGCCAGCACCGCCAAGATAAGCGGGAAGCCTTACGAGCAGTACTTC. It yields the protein CASTAKISGKPYEQYF. The chain carries TRBV3-2 and TRBJ2-7; the table assigns TRBD2, which was not confirmed against the DNA. TRBV3-2 is shown as a pseudogene. The CDR3 contains 16 residues.

This rearrangement joins TRBV5-1 to TRBJ2-7; D might be TRBD2 (6 bases). Germline lookup yields CDR1 SGHRS and CDR2 YFSETQ. With 4 bases removed from V and 5 bases from J, the gap between germline ends came to 19 bases. The CDR3 runs to 15 residues. The CDR3 bases are TGCGCCAGCAGCACTAGGGAGGCCCCTCCGGACGAGCAGTACTTC. Protein: CASSTREAPPDEQYF.

This clonotype is medium-sized (0.01 to 0.1%) in the sample. V is TRBV4-1 and J is TRBJ2-4; 9 bases are shared with TRBD1. This CDR3 is built from 16 residues. The germline CDR1 and CDR2 sequences are MGHRA and YSYEKL. Losses at the gene ends were 3 bases for V and 6 bases for J; bases not matched to a gene: 9. The CDR3 loop reads CASSQARQGVSNIQYF. Written as DNA, the CDR3 is TGCGCCAGCAGCCAGGCTCGACAGGGGGTGTCAAACATTCAGTACTTC.

This chain uses TRBV6-5 with TRBJ2-2, with a weak D call TRBD1 (5 bases). V was pared by 0 bases and J by 1 base, with 12 bases between. In germline, CDR1 is MNHEY, CDR2 SVGAGI. The CDR3 covers 17 residues. The DNA for the CDR3 is TGTGCCAGCAGTTACTCAAAGGGGCTAGGGAACACCGGGGAGCTGTTTTTT. Its translation is CASSYSKGLGNTGELFF.

V and J are TRBV6-1 and TRBJ1-1; a possible D gene is TRBD1 (6 bases). Per germline, CDR1 MNHNS and CDR2 SASEGT. Deletions cut 2 bases from V and 1 base from J, with 14 bases between. The CDR3 sequence is 16 residues long. The CDR3 loop is CASSEFARQANTEAFF. Written as DNA, the CDR3 is TGTGCCAGCAGTGAATTTGCGAGACAGGCGAACACTGAAGCTTTCTTT.

The V call is TRBV30, the J call TRBJ2-3; 9 positions agree with TRBD2. The germline gives CDR1 GTSNPN, CDR2 SVGIG (reference sequence). The length of the CDR3 is 15 residues. The trim removed 0 bases at V and 2 bases at J, leaving 3 bases unmatched. CDR3 coding DNA: TGTGCCTGGAGTGTACGCGGGGGGGTCACAGATACGCAGTATTTT. Its protein is CAWSVRGGVTDTQYF.

CDR3 protein: CASSLDGQPNTEAFF. In DNA form, the CDR3 reads TGTGCCAGCAGCTTGGACGGACAGCCGAACACTGAAGCTTTCTTT. V usage is TRBV7-2 and J usage is TRBJ1-1; TRBD1 is a possible D gene (6 bases). CDR3 size: 15 residues. Trimming shortened V by 3 bases and J by 1 base, and 12 bases separated the two germline ends. Germline values: CDR1 SGHTA, CDR2 FQGNSA.

By share, this clonotype ranks as large. The gene calls are TRBV3-1 and TRBJ2-7; D possibly corresponds to TRBD1 (5 bases). The CDR3 runs 14 residues. The germline V gene has CDR1 LGHDT and CDR2 YNNKEL (reference sequence). V lost 8 bases to trimming and J lost 7 bases, with 21 bases between them. CDR3 residues: CASAQDPERSEQYF. The CDR3 DNA sequence: TGTGCCAGCGCACAGGACCCCGAAAGGTCGGAGCAGTACTTC.